This TCR beta chain was observed in a study of T cell responses to AZD1222 COVID-19 vaccine. This CDR3 comprises 19 residues. After removal of 5 bases from V and 1 base from J, the junction contained 13 bases not matched to a gene. CDR1 and CDR2 from the germline V gene are MNHEY and SMNVEV (reference sequence). Turning to this clone: Its antigen is undetermined.

Clones were sequenced by immunoSEQ multiplex PCR, and TCRdb holds only the in-frame ones, with some missing. This table holds more than 90,000 clones, roughly 87% found once. Notes on the study in general: Only 5 or 6 AZD1222 recipients were seropositive at baseline.

The sequence derives from an adult in good health. This chain joins TRBV27 and TRBJ2-2; 10 bases agree with TRBD1. The sequences come from peripheral blood, collected on day 0 of AZD1222 vaccination. DNA of the CDR3: TGTGCCAGCAGTCCCTGGACAGGGGGGAGAGGATTGAACACCGGGGAGCTGTTTTTT. Its translation is CASSPWTGGRGLNTGELFF.